This T cell receptor beta chain was captured by sequencing in a study of T cells in Graves' hyperthyroidism and ophthalmopathy. The diagnostic basis comprised clinical symptoms, serum thyroxine and TRAb, thyroid ultrasound and orbital computed tomography. RNA transcripts were the template for amplifying TCR beta CDR3 regions. The study used the HTBI primer set for a first-round RT-PCR of the TCR CDR3. TCRdb ran MiXCR on the multiplex PCR reads and lists one entry per CDR3 protein. This table has approximately 490,000 distinct CDR3 sequences, 20% to 25% appearing once. This clonotype was counted at least ten times. V lost 6 bases, J lost 8 bases, and 16 bases stayed unmatched. CDR3 length equals 16 residues. CDR1 and CDR2 (germline): MNHEY, SVGEGT.

This sequence was found in a woman in her 70s with Graves' ophthalmopathy. The specimen was blood. This sequence joins TRBV6-2 or TRBV6-3 and TRBJ2-1; 7 nucleotides align to TRBD1. The CDR3 bases are TGTGCCAGCAGGCCTGGATCTAGGGGGCGATCCCATGAGCAGTTCTTC. It codes for CASRPGSRGRSHEQFF.